This T cell receptor (beta chain) emerged from a study of CD8 T cells in Susac syndrome. Comment on this clonotype: What it recognizes is unknown.

Random hexamers primed reverse transcription of roughly 0.45 to 1 ug RNA. Amplification of TCR beta CDR3 spanned 54 Vbeta and 13 Jbeta via immunoSEQ multiplex PCR. One entry per CDR3 protein, called by TCRdb with MiXCR from the immunoSEQ multiplex PCR reads. The table records over 300,000 distinct CDR3 sequences, 90% to 95% of them present only once. The CDR3 runs to 13 residues. V dropped 10 bases and J dropped 2 bases, with 14 bases sitting between them. CDR1 SNHLY and CDR2 FYNNEI come from the germline V gene. Whole-study results and caveats: The TCR sequencing and HLA analysis in the study involved a relatively small number of individuals, as the study acknowledged.

V gene TRBV2 combines with J gene TRBJ1-2; no clear D gene. This sequence originates from a human donor with multiple sclerosis. Sequencing was done on a sample of CD4+ T cells from PBMCs. CDR3 sequence: CATRSSPNYGYTF. In DNA form, the CDR3 reads TGTGCCACCAGGTCTTCACCCAACTATGGCTACACCTTC.